The rows below give T cell receptor beta chains drawn from one sample of a study of T cell changes during pregnancy in multiple sclerosis. Assay: immunoSEQ multiplex PCR; the TCRdb copy retains only in-frame clones and omits some. In the table there are about 24,000 clones, 70% to 90% of which are singletons. The sequences come from CD4+ T cells from peripheral blood mononuclear cells, collected in the second trimester of pregnancy. The source of these receptors is a female donor in good health, enrolled as a control in a pregnancy study. CDR3s include the opening cysteine and the closing phenylalanine or tryptophan. D genes are given only for firm matches.

j_call	v_call	d_call	cdr3_aa
TRBJ1-1	TRBV5-1	TRBD1	CASSLEGQGFTEAFF
TRBJ2-3	TRBV7-2	NA	CASSLAGWETLQYF
TRBJ2-1	TRBV5-1	TRBD2	CASSLTSGNNEQFF
TRBJ2-5	TRBV7-3	NA	CASSTNPWLALKETQYF
TRBJ2-1	TRBV10-3	TRBD1	CAISDRDREGNEQFF
TRBJ2-7	TRBV5-1	TRBD1	CASSLVRTGGLSYEQYF
TRBJ2-5	TRBV7-9	NA	CASGRDLTQYF
TRBJ2-2	TRBV6-6	TRBD2	CASSGLRGGTGELFF
TRBJ2-6	TRBV7-3	NA	CASSPPSSGANVLTF
TRBJ1-5	TRBV28	NA	CASSLFGDQPQHF
TRBJ2-7	TRBV28	TRBD2	CASSRTGTSGTYEQYF
TRBJ1-1	TRBV25-1	TRBD1	CASSESRQGLNTEAFF
TRBJ1-6	TRBV27	NA	CASSPTRYRVHNSPLHF
TRBJ2-3	TRBV15	NA	CATSRDPGPAADTQYF
TRBJ1-6	TRBV19	TRBD1	CASSPYGTGLSSYNSPLHF
TRBJ2-1	TRBV28	TRBD2	CASSLWELAGGPGEQFF
TRBJ2-3	TRBV6-1	TRBD2	CASSDLQRDAQYF
TRBJ2-1	TRBV4-2	TRBD2	CASSQDRREGHNNEQFF
TRBJ1-4	TRBV9	NA	CASSGGTLGQEKLFF
TRBJ2-1	TRBV7-9	TRBD2	CASMYRGRDDEQFF
TRBJ2-3	TRBV28	TRBD2	CASSSPLGLADTDTQYF
TRBJ2-3	TRBV11-1	TRBD2	CASSSGTSGRTDTQYF
TRBJ1-1	TRBV20-1	NA	CSAIPYTEAFF
TRBJ2-2	TRBV7-9	TRBD1	CASSLVTGVGGELFF
TRBJ2-7	TRBV18	TRBD2	CASSPPGGRSYEQYF
TRBJ1-1	TRBV7-2	NA	CASSLKVGPTEAFF
TRBJ1-6	TRBV7-2	NA	CASSPPTGYNSPLHF
TRBJ1-4	TRBV28	NA	CASSLNSATNEKLFF
TRBJ2-1	TRBV28	NA	CASSSNWNEQFF
TRBJ2-7	TRBV28	NA	CASSLSQVTYEQYF
TRBJ1-2	TRBV7-9	NA	CASSLVVGRAYYGYTF
TRBJ2-1	TRBV28	TRBD1	CASSNDRVVNEQFF
TRBJ2-7	TRBV30	NA	CAWSYRGWAYEQYF
TRBJ1-1	TRBV29-1	TRBD1	CSVASGQGASRAFF
TRBJ2-7	TRBV28	TRBD2	CASSPFLAGDYEQYF
TRBJ2-5	TRBV6-1	TRBD1	CASSDPDRGRETQYF
TRBJ1-3	TRBV29-1	NA	CSVRQTGRGLKENTIYF
TRBJ2-2	TRBV30	TRBD2	CAWSVFLAGDLDTGELFF
TRBJ1-1	TRBV19	NA	CASSINGANTEAFF
TRBJ2-7	TRBV7-2	NA	CASSLDPRYREQYF
TRBJ1-2	TRBV25-1	NA	CASSAGAIYGYTF
TRBJ1-1	TRBV7-9	NA	CASSFRQGKTEAFF
TRBJ1-2	TRBV7-2	NA	CASSLKVGGYTF
TRBJ1-1	TRBV19	NA	CASFGALGAFF
TRBJ2-1	TRBV5-5	NA	CASSPGYSSYNEQFF
TRBJ1-2	TRBV29-1	TRBD1	CSVEGGQGSNYGYTF
TRBJ1-4	TRBV9	NA	CASSLQTGSGEKLFF
TRBJ1-2	TRBV27	NA	CASSPGRGIDGYTF
TRBJ1-3	TRBV5-1	TRBD1	CASSGGEGAFGNTIYF
TRBJ1-2	TRBV19	TRBD1	CASSPLPVDRGGGYTF